This TCR beta chain was obtained from a study of a mutant IDH1 vaccine in newly diagnosed glioma. Specified time point: week 47, end of study. Alongside topical imiquimod, each dose of vaccine comprised 300 ug of mutant IDH1 20-mer peptide. In weeks 1, 3, 5, 7, 11, 15, 19 and 23, patients were immunized, eight times in all. V shed 2 bases and J 9 bases; nucleotides not matched to a gene: 8. The CDR3 contains 14 residues. The germline V gene has CDR1 SGDLS and CDR2 YYNGEE. The data were produced by immunoSEQ multiplex PCR, yet TCRdb's version contains in-frame clones alone and is incomplete. This table holds about 56,000 clones, 75% found once. With respect to this clone: Its antigen is still unknown.

Sample: PBMCs, taken from a glioma patient whose treatment included an IDH1 peptide vaccine. The sequence came from a man between 50 and 59 years old with glioma. This chain connects TRBV9 to TRBJ2-1; 7 nucleotides line up with TRBD1. The CDR3 DNA reads TGTGCCAGCAGCGTCTCAGAGGGGGCAATTGAGCAGTTCTTC. Its protein product is CASSVSEGAIEQFF.